This TCR beta chain emerged from a study of circulating CD8 cells and anti-PD-1 response in melanoma. Live CD3+CD8+TCRalphabeta+ cells were sorted into four subsets by PD-1 and/or TIGIT. The CDR3 runs 16 residues. J gave up 0 bases and V 0 bases, and 4 bases lay outside the gene matches. CDR1 LGHNA and CDR2 YNFKEQ come from the germline V gene. Within the sample, this clonotype is medium-sized. The QIAseq Immune Repertoire TCR panel built the libraries from roughly 15 ng of total RNA. TCRdb re-analysed the reads in MiXCR, keeping a single row per CDR3 protein. The sample shows about 1,300 distinct CDR3 sequences, 7.5% to 9% of them seen only once.

This specimen was CD8+ T cells from PBMCs, taken at baseline or after one month of anti-PD-1 therapy (not recorded which). The source is a human donor with melanoma. J is TRBJ1-2 and V is TRBV4-2; 7 bases agree with TRBD1. CDR3 residues: CASSQEQGVANYGYTF. The CDR3 coding sequence is TGTGCCAGCAGCCAAGAGCAGGGGGTAGCTAACTATGGCTACACCTTC.